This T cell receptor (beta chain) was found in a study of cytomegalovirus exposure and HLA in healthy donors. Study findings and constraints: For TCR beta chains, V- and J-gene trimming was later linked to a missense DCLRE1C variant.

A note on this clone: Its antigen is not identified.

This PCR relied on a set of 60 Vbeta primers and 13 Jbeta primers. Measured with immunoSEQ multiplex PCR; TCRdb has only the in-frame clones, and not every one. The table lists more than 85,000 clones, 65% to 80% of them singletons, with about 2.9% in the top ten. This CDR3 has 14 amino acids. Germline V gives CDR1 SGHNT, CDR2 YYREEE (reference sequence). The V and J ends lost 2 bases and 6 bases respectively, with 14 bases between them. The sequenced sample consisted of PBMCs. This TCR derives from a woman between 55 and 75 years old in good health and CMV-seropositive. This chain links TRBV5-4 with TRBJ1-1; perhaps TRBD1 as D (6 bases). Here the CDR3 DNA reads TGTGCCAGCAGCTTCGACACAGGGTACGCTGAAGCTTTCTTT. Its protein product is CASSFDTGYAEAFF.